This TCR beta chain was found in a study of T cell responses to AZD1222 COVID-19 vaccine. The CDR3 contains 16 residues. The germline V gene encodes CDR1 MNHNS and CDR2 SASEGT. V shed 4 bases and J 0 bases; nucleotides not matched to a gene: 4. Libraries were prepared by immunoSEQ multiplex PCR; TCRdb keeps only in-frame clonotypes and omits some of them. The profile covers about 54,000 clones, with 87% appearing a single time and over 3.5% taken by the ten largest. V and J are TRBV6-1 and TRBJ2-3; 10 bases are a match to TRBD2. The TCR was taken from an adult in good health. The sequencing used peripheral blood, collected on day 0 of AZD1222 vaccination. CDR3 region: CASSVSSGGSTDTQYF. The DNA for the CDR3 is TGTGCCAGCAGTGTCTCTAGCGGGGGAAGCACAGATACGCAGTATTTT.